A single sample gave rise to the 27 T cell receptor beta chains below, sequenced in a study of blood T cell repertoires in COVID-19. Profiled with immunoSEQ multiplex PCR; TCRdb holds only in-frame clones, not every one. The data contain about 250,000 clones, approximately 83% of them singletons. The sample taken for sequencing was peripheral blood. Source of these receptors: a man at least 80 years old with acute or convalescent COVID-19.

This rearrangement joins TRBV19 to TRBJ2-6; the D is unclear. This CDR3 contains 16 residues. Germline V gene data show CDR1 as LNHDA and CDR2 as SQIVND (reference sequence). V was shortened by 6 bases and J by 0 bases, with 12 bases between the two germline ends. The CDR3 is CASRGRKSSGANVLTF. In DNA, the CDR3 is TGTGCCAGTAGGGGCAGGAAAAGCTCTGGGGCCAACGTCCTGACTTTC.

V is TRBV2 and J is TRBJ2-2; possible D gene TRBD2, 5 bases. The CDR3 loop spans 13 amino acids. Trimming removed 10 bases from V and 2 bases from J, with 11 bases in between. Germline values: CDR1 SNHLY, CDR2 FYNNEI. CDR3 sequence reads: CATSGYNTGELFF. The CDR3 DNA reads as TGTGCCACCTCGGGATATAACACCGGGGAGCTGTTTTTT.

The chain has TRBV28 and TRBJ2-1; 11 nucleotides match TRBD2. The CDR3 is made up of 13 amino acids. The junction had 8 bases not matched to a gene; V was cut back by 4 bases and J by 15 bases. Germline CDR1 is MDHEN and CDR2 is SYDVKM. The CDR3 is CASSSSTSGGWFF. CDR3 DNA: TGTGCCAGCAGTTCTTCCACTAGCGGGGGATGGTTCTTC. Filled out from reference TRBV28 and TRBJ2-1, the complete variable domain reads DVKVTQSSRYLVKRTGEKVFLECVQDMDHENMFWYRQDPGLGLRLIYFSYDVKMKEKGDIPEGYSVSREKKERFSLILESASTNQTSMYLCASSSSTSGGWFFGPGTRLTVL.

V is TRBV7-2 and J is TRBJ2-7; TRBD1 agrees at 9 bases. In germline, CDR1 is SGHTA, CDR2 FQGNSA. The CDR3 runs to 14 residues. The J segment lost 4 bases and the V segment lost 5 bases, leaving 6 bases of the junction unmatched. Here the CDR3 reads CASSRGTGRYEQYF. The CDR3 region has the DNA TGTGCCAGCAGCAGAGGGACAGGGAGGTACGAGCAGTACTTC.

The rearrangement uses TRBV28 and TRBJ1-4; D remains unclear. Germline values: CDR1 MDHEN, CDR2 SYDVKM. V lost 6 bases and J lost 8, with 7 bases in between. The CDR3 sequence is 11 residues long. CDR3 in amino acids: CASRSREKLFF. The CDR3 bases are TGTGCCAGCAGGTCCAGGGAAAAACTGTTTTTT.

The J gene is TRBJ1-4, the V gene TRBV5-1, with D perhaps TRBD1 (6 bases). Germline CDR1 and CDR2: SGHRS and YFSETQ. V shed 0 bases and J shed 6 bases, with 15 bases lying between them. The CDR3 spans 16 residues. The CDR3 sequence: CASSLAKQGSYEKLFF. The CDR3 bases are TGCGCCAGCAGCTTGGCCAAACAGGGTAGTTATGAAAAACTGTTTTTT.

This clone occurred once. The chain has TRBV3-1 (or the pseudogene TRBV3-2) and TRBJ2-7; a possible D gene is TRBD2 (6 bases). The length of the CDR3 is 15 residues. Germline V CDR1 and CDR2: LGHDT, YNNKEL (reference sequence). The V end was cut by 8 bases, the J end by 1 base, with 18 bases between. CDR3 amino acids: CASGSGTLLSYEQYF. Here the CDR3 DNA reads TGTGCCAGCGGGTCCGGGACTCTTTTGTCCTACGAGCAGTACTTC.

The chain employs TRBV4-1 and TRBJ2-1; possibly TRBD2 for D (5 bases). The CDR3 covers 14 residues. Germline V gives CDR1 MGHRA, CDR2 YSYEKL. The ends were cut back, 2 bases at V and 4 bases at J, with 9 bases in the middle. CDR3 sequence (DNA): TGCGCCAGCAGCCAAAATAGCGAGTACAATGAGCAGTTCTTC. It encodes CASSQNSEYNEQFF.

The chain combines TRBV7-9 with TRBJ2-3; TRBD1 aligns across 7 bases. V shed 4 bases, J shed 2 bases, and the junction held 12 bases outside the gene matches. Germline CDR1 is SEHNR and CDR2 is FQNEAQ (reference sequence). This CDR3 is built from 17 residues. DNA of the CDR3: TGTGCCAGCAGCTCCGACGGGACAGCCATACACACAGATACGCAGTATTTT. It translates to CASSSDGTAIHTDTQYF.

This clone was seen a few times. The chain employs TRBV3-1 (or the pseudogene TRBV3-2) and TRBJ1-6; D is unresolved. With 3 bases removed from V and 7 bases from J, the gap between germline ends came to 10 bases. This CDR3 is built from 14 residues. The germline CDR1 and CDR2 sequences are LGHDT and YNNKEL (reference sequence). CDR3 sequence: CASSHRTGNSPLHF. CDR3 DNA sequence: TGTGCCAGCAGCCACCGGACGGGGAATTCACCCCTCCACTTT.

This clone was seen once. The rearrangement joins TRBV2 to TRBJ1-5; 9 bases are a match to TRBD1. The V and J ends lost 4 bases and 5 bases, in that order; junction bases with no gene match: 3. Germline CDR1 SNHLY, CDR2 FYNNEI. The CDR3 runs 14 residues. The CDR3: CASSAGQGHQPQHF. The CDR3 DNA is TGTGCCAGCAGTGCGGGACAGGGCCATCAGCCCCAGCATTTT.

The rearrangement uses TRBV10-2 and TRBJ2-3, with TRBD1 matching over 10 bases. The germline CDR1 and CDR2 sequences are WSHSY and SAAADI. This CDR3 has 17 amino acids. Germline trimming cut 5 bases from V and 1 base from J; bases unmatched to any gene: 9. CDR3 bases: TGCGCCAGCAGTCCGGGACAGGGGCCGCGGGGCACAGATACGCAGTATTTT. It encodes CASSPGQGPRGTDTQYF.

This clone was recorded only once. CDR3 DNA sequence: TGTGCCACCAGCAGTCCCGGACAGCAAAGGGATCAGCCCCAGCATTTT. Translation: CATSSPGQQRDQPQHF. The rearrangement joins TRBV15 to TRBJ1-5, with D perhaps matching TRBD1 (6 bases). Germline lookup yields CDR1 LNHNV and CDR2 YYDKDF (reference sequence). Trimming removed 3 bases at V and 5 bases at J, with 17 bases between. The CDR3 runs to 16 residues.

V is TRBV5-4 and J is TRBJ1-2; D is unresolved. With 4 bases removed from V and 8 bases from J, the gap between germline ends came to 30 bases. CDR1 is SGHNT and CDR2 is YYREEE in the germline V gene (reference sequence). The CDR3 runs to 18 residues. In DNA, the CDR3 is TGTGCCAGCAGCGGGCGGGATCAGGATTCCGGGCAGGTGGGAGGCTACACCTTC. Translating it yields CASSGRDQDSGQVGGYTF.

This clone has only a few counts. V usage is TRBV19 and J usage is TRBJ2-2; TRBD2 matches 7 bases. From germline, CDR1 is LNHDA and CDR2 SQIVND (reference sequence). This CDR3 has 15 residues. V was clipped by 2 bases and J by 5 bases; unmatched bases: 5. CDR3 nucleotide sequence: TGTGCCAGTAGTATATGGGAGGGTGGTACCGGGGAGCTGTTTTTT. As protein: CASSIWEGGTGELFF.

This rearrangement joins TRBV18 to TRBJ1-2; 7 bases are a match to TRBD1. V lost 1 base to trimming and J lost 2 bases; unmatched junction nucleotides: 7. Looked up from germline, CDR1 is KGHSH and CDR2 is LQKENI. CDR3 length equals 16 residues. The CDR3 sequence: CASSPRVTGPNYGYTF. Here the CDR3 DNA reads TGTGCCAGCTCACCACGCGTGACAGGGCCCAACTATGGCTACACCTTC. The full variable domain, rest sourced from reference TRBV18 and TRBJ1-2, is NAGVMQNPRHLVRRRGQEARLRCSPMKGHSHVYWYRQLPEEGLKFMVYLQKENIIDESGMPKERFSAEFPKEGPSILRIQQVVRGDSAAYFCASSPRVTGPNYGYTFGSGTRLTVV.

The chain employs TRBV18 and TRBJ2-3, with D possibly being TRBD1 (8 bases). The germline V and J ends were trimmed by 4 bases and 0 bases, with 29 bases remaining between them. CDR3 length: 21 amino acids. Germline V CDR1 and CDR2: KGHSH, LQKENI. The CDR3 loop reads CASSRYQGAGGRDPSTDTQYF. The DNA of the CDR3 is TGTGCCAGCTCACGGTACCAGGGGGCTGGCGGGAGAGACCCTAGCACAGATACGCAGTATTTT.

This clone was observed once. The J gene is TRBJ1-6, the V gene TRBV10-1, with D possibly matching TRBD1 (6 bases). Germline values: CDR1 WNHNN, CDR2 SYGVQD (reference sequence). CDR3 length: 13 residues. Deletions cut 6 bases from V and 7 bases from J, with 10 bases between. Written as DNA, the CDR3 is TGCGCCAGCAGGGCGACAGGCAATTCACCCCTCCACTTT. Encoded protein: CASRATGNSPLHF.

This clone has only a few counts. V usage is TRBV19 and J usage is TRBJ1-5; D not resolved. Germline CDR1 and CDR2: LNHDA and SQIVND (reference sequence). Trimming stripped 3 bases from V and 4 bases from J, with 4 bases between. The CDR3 runs 12 residues. This CDR3 is CASSIGNQPQHF. CDR3 nucleotides: TGTGCCAGTAGTATCGGGAATCAGCCCCAGCATTTT.

The genes are TRBV2 and TRBJ1-5; a weak D match, TRBD1 (6 bases). The CDR3 is 15 residues long. Germline CDR1 and CDR2: SNHLY and FYNNEI. Trimming took 5 bases from V and 2 from J, leaving 13 bases between them. The CDR3 is CASSYRVRGNQPQHF. CDR3 nucleotides: TGTGCCAGCAGTTACAGGGTAAGGGGCAATCAGCCCCAGCATTTT.

The rearrangement links TRBV5-1 to TRBJ2-7; TRBD1 is a possible D gene (5 bases). Germline V gene lookup returns CDR1 SGHRS and CDR2 YFSETQ. The V and J ends lost 2 bases and 3 bases respectively, with 9 bases between them. This CDR3 comprises 13 residues. The DNA for the CDR3 is TGCGCCAGCAGCTTAGGACAAGTCTACGAGCAGTACTTC. This sequence encodes CASSLGQVYEQYF.

Written as DNA, the CDR3 is TGTGCCAGTAGTTACCCACTGGGACAGAGGACCGGGGAGCTGTTTTTT. Residues: CASSYPLGQRTGELFF. The gene calls are TRBV19 and TRBJ2-2; 7 positions agree with TRBD1. Germline trimming cut 5 bases from V and 5 bases from J; bases unmatched to any gene: 11. In germline, CDR1 is LNHDA, CDR2 SQIVND (reference sequence). The CDR3 runs to 16 residues.

V is TRBV2 and J is TRBJ2-1, with 7 positions matching TRBD1. This CDR3 contains 15 residues. J gave up 2 bases and V 5 bases, and 6 bases lay outside the gene matches. CDR1 SNHLY and CDR2 FYNNEI come from the germline V gene. The CDR3 protein is CASSTLTGPYNEQFF. CDR3 in DNA: TGTGCCAGCAGTACCTTGACAGGGCCCTACAATGAGCAGTTCTTC.

This clone was counted only a few times. This sequence joins TRBV27 and TRBJ1-4; 7 bases match TRBD1. The CDR3 runs to 17 residues. The ends lost 5 bases at V and 14 bases at J; junction bases unmatched: 23. The germline V gene encodes CDR1 MNHEY and CDR2 SMNVEV (reference sequence). CDR3 loop: CASSPKFIGTAFFGLFF. CDR3 DNA: TGTGCCAGCAGTCCCAAGTTCATTGGGACAGCCTTTTTCGGGCTGTTTTTT.

The gene calls are TRBV4-1 and TRBJ1-1; D remains unclear. The CDR3 has 14 amino acids. Germline loops: CDR1 MGHRA, CDR2 YSYEKL. The ends were cut back, 4 bases at V and 2 bases at J, with 11 bases in the middle. The CDR3 reads CASSRREGNTEAFF. The CDR3 nucleotides are TGCGCCAGCAGCCGGAGGGAGGGAAACACTGAAGCTTTCTTT.

The chain recombines TRBV6-6 with TRBJ1-6; 9 bases are a match to TRBD1. The length of the CDR3 is 14 residues. Germline loops: CDR1 MNHNY, CDR2 SVGAGI (reference sequence). J lost 6 bases, V lost 5 bases, and 2 bases had no gene match. Here the CDR3 DNA reads TGTGCCAGCAGTCGGGACAGGGTTAATTCACCCCTCCACTTT. As protein: CASSRDRVNSPLHF.

The chain combines TRBV6-5 with TRBJ1-2, with TRBD1 as a possible D gene (5 bases). CDR1 is MNHEY, CDR2 SVGAGI, per germline. V dropped 10 bases and J dropped 2 bases, with 20 bases sitting between them. This CDR3 spans 15 amino acids. The DNA for the CDR3 is TGTGCCACCCGAAAGACCCAGGGTAACAACTATGGCTACACCTTC. Translating it yields CATRKTQGNNYGYTF.